The 30 T cell receptor beta chains reported below all come from one sample, sequenced in a study of blood T cell repertoires in COVID-19. The protocol was immunoSEQ multiplex PCR, while the TCRdb copy is restricted to in-frame clones and leaves out a portion. The table has about 46,000 clones, roughly 85% seen once. Source material: peripheral blood. These receptors came from a woman aged 80 or over with COVID-19, enrolled during active disease.

The chain joins TRBV7-7 to TRBJ2-2; 10 bases are a match to TRBD2. Germline CDR1 SSHAT, CDR2 FNYEAQ (reference sequence). The V and J ends lost 5 bases and 5 bases, in that order; junction bases with no gene match: 11. The CDR3 consists of 17 residues. The CDR3 coding sequence is TGTGCCAGCAGCCTTGAACCGGGACTAGCGTATACCGGGGAGCTGTTTTTT. Its protein product is CASSLEPGLAYTGELFF.

The genes are TRBV3-1 (or the pseudogene TRBV3-2) and TRBJ2-3; 8 bases fit TRBD2. The V and J ends lost 4 bases and 0 bases, in that order; junction bases with no gene match: 24. The CDR3 is 22 amino acids. In germline, CDR1 is LGHDT, CDR2 YNNKEL (reference sequence). Here the CDR3 DNA reads TGTGCCAGCAGCCTACGGACCGGGACTAGGGGTCCCCCTTACTCTAGCACAGATACGCAGTATTTT. Protein sequence: CASSLRTGTRGPPYSSTDTQYF.

The CDR3 coding sequence is TGTGCCAGCAGCCAACGACTAGCGGGAGGGCCAATTTTAAACACCGGGGAGCTGTTTTTT. Encoded protein: CASSQRLAGGPILNTGELFF. The genes are TRBV3-1 (or the pseudogene TRBV3-2) and TRBJ2-2, with TRBD2 matching over 14 bases. Germline V lookup: CDR1 LGHDT, CDR2 YNNKEL (reference sequence). There are 20 residues in the CDR3. V shed 2 bases and J 2 bases; nucleotides not matched to a gene: 10.

J is TRBJ1-5 and V is TRBV20-1; possible D gene TRBD1, 6 bases. Looked up from germline, CDR1 is DFQATT and CDR2 is SNEGSKA (reference sequence). There are 13 residues in the CDR3. V lost 3 bases and J 2 bases, leaving 8 bases between the germline ends. CDR3 protein: CSASSGGNQPQHF. CDR3 nucleotides: TGCAGTGCTAGTTCAGGGGGCAATCAGCCCCAGCATTTT.

The chain carries TRBV2 and TRBJ2-7; 7 bases align to TRBD2. In germline, CDR1 is SNHLY, CDR2 FYNNEI. V was clipped by 4 bases and J by 6 bases; unmatched bases: 6. This CDR3 has 13 amino acids. The CDR3 sequence is CASSGGGSLEQYF. CDR3 coding DNA: TGTGCCAGCAGTGGGGGCGGGAGCCTCGAGCAGTACTTC.

The J gene is TRBJ2-7, the V gene TRBV11-1, with D possibly TRBD2 on 6 matching bases. The CDR3 contains 16 residues. The V end lost 0 bases, the J end lost 1 base, and 13 bases lay between the germline ends. Germline V gene sequence: CDR1 SGHAT, CDR2 FQDESV (reference sequence). The CDR3 DNA reads TGTGCCAGCAGCTTAGCAGGAGGGGTCAGATCCTACGAGCAGTACTTC. Translated, it gives CASSLAGGVRSYEQYF.

This clone was counted once. V usage is TRBV7-9 and J usage is TRBJ1-2; D unresolved. The CDR3 loop spans 11 amino acids. Trimming took off 5 bases at V and 8 bases at J, with 9 bases between the two ends. Germline CDR1 SEHNR, CDR2 FQNEAQ (reference sequence). CDR3 protein: CASSRLGGYTF. In nucleotides, the CDR3 is TGTGCCAGCAGCCGCCTAGGCGGCTACACCTTC.

The V gene is TRBV9, the J gene TRBJ2-3; 9 bases agree with TRBD2. The trim removed 4 bases at V and 2 bases at J, leaving 2 bases unmatched. The CDR3 covers 14 residues. Germline CDR1 reads SGDLS; CDR2 reads YYNGEE. CDR3 region: CASSLAGYTDTQYF. CDR3 sequence (DNA): TGTGCCAGCAGCCTAGCGGGATACACAGATACGCAGTATTTT. Using reference TRBV9 and TRBJ2-3 for the parts outside the CDR3, the full variable domain is DSGVTQTPKHLITATGQRVTLRCSPRSGDLSVYWYQQSLDQGLQFLIQYYNGEERAKGNILERFSAQQFPDLHSELNLSSLELGDSALYFCASSLAGYTDTQYFGPGTRLTVL.

This chain connects TRBV7-9 to TRBJ2-2; TRBD1 is a possible D gene (6 bases). The germline CDR1 and CDR2 sequences are SEHNR and FQNEAQ (reference sequence). This CDR3 region has 16 residues. The V gene lost 8 bases and the J gene lost 2 bases, with 18 bases spanning the gap. The CDR3 sequence: CASQPGQRINTGELFF. CDR3 DNA sequence: TGTGCCAGCCAACCGGGACAAAGGATCAACACCGGGGAGCTGTTTTTT.

V is TRBV9 and J is TRBJ2-3, with D possibly being TRBD1 (6 bases). Germline V CDR1 and CDR2: SGDLS, YYNGEE. Trimming left V 4 bases short and J 1 base short, with 25 bases between. CDR3 length: 19 residues. CDR3 sequence (DNA): TGTGCCAGCAGCCGTTCCGGACAGCGAAGGGCCAGACGCACAGATACGCAGTATTTT. It specifies CASSRSGQRRARRTDTQYF.

The chain combines TRBV9 with TRBJ1-1; D might be TRBD1 (5 bases). CDR1 is SGDLS, CDR2 YYNGEE, per germline. V gave up 0 bases and J gave up 10 bases, with 19 bases separating them. The CDR3 covers 15 residues. CDR3 sequence (DNA): TGTGCCAGCAGCGTAGATGGGGGGGTGACGAACATAGCTTTCTTT. It codes for CASSVDGGVTNIAFF. Combining the CDR3 with reference TRBV9 and TRBJ1-1 gives the whole variable domain DSGVTQTPKHLITATGQRVTLRCSPRSGDLSVYWYQQSLDQGLQFLIQYYNGEERAKGNILERFSAQQFPDLHSELNLSSLELGDSALYFCASSVDGGVTNIAFFGQGTRLTVV.

The chain has TRBV5-6 and TRBJ1-1; 11 bases map to TRBD1. Trimming removed 3 bases from V and 4 bases from J; junction bases left unmatched: 5. Germline CDR1 reads SGHDT; CDR2 reads YYEEEE. The CDR3 is 15 amino acids. CDR3 sequence (DNA): TGTGCCAGCAGCTGGACAGGGGGCCCGAGCACTGAAGCTTTCTTT. It codes for CASSWTGGPSTEAFF.

The chain links TRBV24-1 to TRBJ2-7, with 11 bases that match TRBD1. V shed 3 bases and J 3 bases; nucleotides not matched to a gene: 3. The CDR3 totals 15 residues. Germline CDR1 is KGHDR and CDR2 is SFDVKD. The CDR3 DNA is TGTGCCACCAGTGATCCCGGGACAGGGGGCTACGAGCAGTACTTC. Translated, it gives CATSDPGTGGYEQYF.

V is TRBV1 and J is TRBJ1-4; the table names TRBD1, a call not compared with the DNA. TRBV1 is a known pseudogene. The CDR3 is made up of 16 amino acids. The CDR3 sequence is CTSSHDREGSYEKLFF. The DNA of the CDR3 is TGCACCAGCAGCCATGACAGGGAAGGAAGCTACGAAAAACTGTTTTTT.

In its sample, this clone was seen once. The chain is built from TRBV4-1 and TRBJ2-5; possible D gene TRBD2, 5 bases. Trimming removed 3 bases at V and 4 bases at J, with 12 bases between. CDR3 size: 14 residues. Germline assignment: CDR1 MGHRA and CDR2 YSYEKL. This CDR3 reads CASSHRLTGETQYF. The CDR3 nucleotides read TGCGCCAGCAGCCATCGACTAACCGGAGAGACCCAGTACTTC.

This chain joins TRBV25-1 and TRBJ2-5, with 8 positions matching TRBD2. The CDR3 consists of 12 residues. Germline V lookup: CDR1 MGHDK, CDR2 SYGVNS. J was trimmed by 5 bases and V by 5 bases; bases with no gene match: 1. The DNA of the CDR3 is TGTGCCAGCAGTAAGCGGGGGGAGACCCAGTACTTC. As protein: CASSKRGETQYF.

The rearrangement joins TRBV6-5 to TRBJ2-7, with 8 bases matching TRBD1. Trimming removed 7 bases from V and 0 bases from J; junction bases left unmatched: 11. The CDR3 sequence is 16 residues long. Germline V gene sequence: CDR1 MNHEY, CDR2 SVGAGI. CDR3 amino acids: CASTYYPTGDSYEQYF. The CDR3 DNA is TGTGCCAGCACTTATTACCCGACAGGGGACTCCTACGAGCAGTACTTC.

V is TRBV7-3 and J is TRBJ2-5, with a possible D match to TRBD1 (6 bases). The CDR3 runs to 13 residues. Germline V gene lookup returns CDR1 SGHTA and CDR2 FQGTGA. With 6 bases removed from V and 0 bases from J, the gap between germline ends came to 8 bases. CDR3 DNA sequence: TGTGCCAGCAGTACAGGGAACCAAGAGACCCAGTACTTC. Its translation is CASSTGNQETQYF.

This chain uses TRBV18 with TRBJ2-3, with D perhaps matching TRBD2 (5 bases). V lost 8 bases, J lost 4 bases, and 10 bases lay in between. Germline CDR1 reads KGHSH; CDR2 reads LQKENI. This CDR3 has 12 amino acids. The CDR3 spells CASNLRADTQYF. The CDR3, as DNA: TGTGCCAGCAATTTGAGGGCAGATACGCAGTATTTT.

The V and J genes are TRBV5-1 and TRBJ1-2; D perhaps matches TRBD1 (6 bases). The CDR3 runs to 13 residues. CDR1 is SGHRS and CDR2 is YFSETQ in the germline V gene. Deletions cut 7 bases from V and 8 bases from J, with 18 bases between. CDR3 amino acids: CASGPERGYGYTF. The CDR3 DNA reads TGCGCCAGCGGCCCAGAGAGGGGGTACGGCTACACCTTC.

The chain joins TRBV7-2 to TRBJ1-3; D gene uncertain. The CDR3 covers 17 residues. Germline-derived CDR1 and CDR2 are SGHTA and FQGNSA. V was shortened by 5 bases and J by 1 base, with 18 bases between the two germline ends. The CDR3 is CASSRESRQRSGNTIYF. DNA for the CDR3: TGTGCCAGCAGCCGTGAGTCCCGACAACGTTCTGGAAACACCATATATTTT.

The chain joins TRBV24-1 to TRBJ1-2; D is possibly TRBD1 (5 bases). Per the germline V gene, CDR1 is KGHDR and CDR2 is SFDVKD. V lost 0 bases to trimming and J lost 7 bases, with 35 bases between them. This CDR3 comprises 22 residues. The CDR3 DNA reads TGTGCCACCAGTGATTTGGATCCGGGAGGACGGATTTATGAGCCCCTAAGGGGTGGCTACACCTTC. Its protein product is CATSDLDPGGRIYEPLRGGYTF.

A single count supports this clone. The V gene is TRBV5-4, the J gene TRBJ2-1; TRBD2 aligns across 7 bases. The germline gives CDR1 SGHNT, CDR2 YYREEE (reference sequence). V lost 2 bases to trimming and J lost 3 bases; unmatched junction nucleotides: 5. The CDR3 sequence is 15 residues long. CDR3 amino acids: CASSFLSGDYNEQFF. CDR3 coding DNA: TGTGCCAGCAGCTTTCTAAGCGGGGACTACAATGAGCAGTTCTTC.

V is TRBV6-5 and J is TRBJ2-7; 8 positions agree with TRBD1. The CDR3 is 12 residues long. Per the germline V gene, CDR1 is MNHEY and CDR2 is SVGAGI. Trimming removed 6 bases from V and 7 bases from J; junction bases left unmatched: 5. The DNA for the CDR3 is TGTGCCAGCAGAAGACAGGGGTGGGAGCAGTACTTC. It encodes CASRRQGWEQYF.

The rearrangement links TRBV7-9 to TRBJ1-2; D perhaps matches TRBD1 (5 bases). CDR3 size: 14 residues. Trimming pared 8 bases from V and 1 base from J, leaving 14 bases between. CDR1 and CDR2 from the germline V gene are SEHNR and FQNEAQ (reference sequence). The CDR3 DNA reads TGTGCCAGCGCCAGACAGACCCATAACTATGGCTACACCTTC. Translated, it gives CASARQTHNYGYTF. The full variable domain, in which reference TRBV7-9 and TRBJ1-2 provide the parts outside the CDR3, is DTGVSQNPRHKITKRGQNVTFRCDPISEHNRLYWYRQTLGQGPEFLTYFQNEAQLEKSRLLSDRFSAERPKGSFSTLEIQRTEQGDSAMYLCASARQTHNYGYTFGSGTRLTVV.

The J gene is TRBJ2-7, the V gene TRBV9, with 12 bases matching TRBD2. The CDR3 is made up of 16 amino acids. Trimming cost V 4 bases and J 3 bases; bases outside gene matches: 8. Germline lookup yields CDR1 SGDLS and CDR2 YYNGEE. The CDR3 nucleotides are TGTGCCAGCAGCCCCCAGCTAGCGGGGGGGCGCTACGAGCAGTACTTC. Its translation: CASSPQLAGGRYEQYF.

This clone occurred once. The V and J genes are TRBV18 and TRBJ2-1, with 10 nucleotides matching TRBD1. V dropped 3 bases and J dropped 8; count of bases not matched to a gene: 1. Per the germline V gene, CDR1 is KGHSH and CDR2 is LQKENI. The CDR3 has 13 residues. This chain's CDR3 is CASSPGTGDEQFF. The CDR3, as DNA: TGTGCCAGCTCACCGGGGACAGGGGATGAGCAGTTCTTC.

About this clone: This CDR3 is missing its conserved last phenylalanine or tryptophan, likely due to a read error. Because the CDR3's place on the DNA is in doubt, the DNA is left out and the CDR3 is given as listed by TCRdb. V usage is TRBV28 and J usage is TRBJ1-2; the D segment call TRBD1 is taken from the table without a DNA check. Germline V CDR1 and CDR2: MDHEN, SYDVKM. The CDR3 adds up to 12 amino acids, both ends counted. Here the CDR3 reads CASRPWKGISSV.

The rearrangement uses TRBV5-6 and TRBJ1-6; 9 nucleotides agree with TRBD1. Looked up from germline, CDR1 is SGHDT and CDR2 is YYEEEE. The CDR3 totals 15 residues. Germline trimming cut 3 bases from V and 7 bases from J; bases unmatched to any gene: 5. CDR3 sequence: CASSSGQGLNSPLHF. In DNA form, the CDR3 reads TGTGCCAGCAGCTCGGGACAGGGATTGAATTCACCCCTCCACTTT. The entire variable domain, with the rest obtained from reference TRBV5-6 and TRBJ1-6, is as follows: DAGVTQSPTHLIKTRGQQVTLRCSPKSGHDTVSWYQQALGQGPQFIFQYYEEEERQRGNFPDRFSGHQFPNYSSELNVNALLLGDSALYLCASSSGQGLNSPLHFGNGTRLTVT.

The rearrangement links TRBV10-3 to TRBJ2-3, with 12 nucleotides matching TRBD2. CDR3 length: 17 residues. The V gene's germline CDR1 is ENHRY and CDR2 SYGVKD. With V trimmed by 7 bases and J by 3 bases, 11 bases remained unmatched. The CDR3 DNA follows: TGTGCCATCATGGCCCTAGCGGGAGGGGGACCGACAGATACGCAGTATTTT. Translation gives CAIMALAGGGPTDTQYF.